This entry lists 2 T cell receptor beta chains sequenced from one sample in a study of beta chain features in type 1 diabetes. As every portion of the isolated RNA was reverse transcribed, the sequencing read expressed TCRB transcripts. Using immunoSEQ multiplex PCR, the repertoire was profiled, and TCRdb retains in-frame clones only, with some absent. The sample gives hundreds of thousands of clones, approximately 14% of which show up once; roughly 0.038% is in the top ten. The sample taken for sequencing was naive CD4+ T cells from blood. The receptors come from a man aged 25-45 years in good health.

The V and J genes are TRBV18 and TRBJ2-7, with 11 positions matching TRBD2. The CDR3 has 15 residues. V was pared by 5 bases and J by 6 bases, with 9 bases of the junction left unmatched. In germline, CDR1 is KGHSH, CDR2 LQKENI. CDR3 in DNA: TGTGCCAGCTCAACTACTAGCGGGAGTTTCGGCGAGCAGTACGTC. It encodes CASSTTSGSFGEQYV.

This clone was detected a few times. The J gene is TRBJ2-2, the V gene TRBV6-5; TRBD2 matches at 11 bases. The CDR3 has 15 amino acids. Germline V gene sequence: CDR1 MNHEY, CDR2 SVGAGI. J gave up 7 bases and V 6 bases, and 7 bases lay outside the gene matches. The CDR3 loop reads CASSRLAGTGGELFF. Here the CDR3 DNA reads TGTGCCAGCAGCCGACTAGCGGGAACAGGCGGGGAGCTGTTTTTT.